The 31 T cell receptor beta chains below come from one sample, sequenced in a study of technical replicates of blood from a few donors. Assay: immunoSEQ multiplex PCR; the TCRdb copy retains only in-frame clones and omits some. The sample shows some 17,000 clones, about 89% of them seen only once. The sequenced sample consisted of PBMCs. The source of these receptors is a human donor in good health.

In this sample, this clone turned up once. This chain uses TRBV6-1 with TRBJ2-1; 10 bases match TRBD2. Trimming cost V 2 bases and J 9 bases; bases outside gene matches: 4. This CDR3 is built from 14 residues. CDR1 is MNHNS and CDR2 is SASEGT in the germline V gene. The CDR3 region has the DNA TGTGCCAGCAGTGAATATCTAGCGGGAGTTGAGCAGTTCTTC. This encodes CASSEYLAGVEQFF.

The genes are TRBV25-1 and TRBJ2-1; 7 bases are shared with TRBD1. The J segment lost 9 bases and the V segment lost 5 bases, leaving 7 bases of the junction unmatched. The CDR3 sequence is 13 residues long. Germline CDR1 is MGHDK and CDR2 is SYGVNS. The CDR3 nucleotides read TGTGCCAGCAGTCGACAGGGACGGGGTGAGCAGTTCTTC. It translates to CASSRQGRGEQFF.

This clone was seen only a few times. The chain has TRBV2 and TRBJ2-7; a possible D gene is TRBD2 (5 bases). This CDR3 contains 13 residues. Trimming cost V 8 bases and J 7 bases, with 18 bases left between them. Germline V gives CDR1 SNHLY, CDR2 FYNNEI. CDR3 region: CASAQPFEGEQYF. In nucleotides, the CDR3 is TGTGCCAGCGCCCAGCCCTTTGAGGGAGAGCAGTACTTC.

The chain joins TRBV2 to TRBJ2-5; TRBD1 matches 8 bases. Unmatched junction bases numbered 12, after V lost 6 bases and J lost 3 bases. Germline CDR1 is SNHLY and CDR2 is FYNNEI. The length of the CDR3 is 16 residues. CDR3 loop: CASRLTPTGEEETQYF. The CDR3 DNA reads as TGTGCCAGCAGGCTCACCCCGACAGGGGAGGAAGAGACCCAGTACTTC.

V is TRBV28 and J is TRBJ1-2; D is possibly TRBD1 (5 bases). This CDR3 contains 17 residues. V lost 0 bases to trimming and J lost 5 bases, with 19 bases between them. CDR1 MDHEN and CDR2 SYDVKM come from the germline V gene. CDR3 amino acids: CASSLWGGGEGDYGYTF. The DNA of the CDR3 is TGTGCCAGCAGTTTATGGGGCGGCGGTGAAGGGGATTATGGCTACACCTTC.

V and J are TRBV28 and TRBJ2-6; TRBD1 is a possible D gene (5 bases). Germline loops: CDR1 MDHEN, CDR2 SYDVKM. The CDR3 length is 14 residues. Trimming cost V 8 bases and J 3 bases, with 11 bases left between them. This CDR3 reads CASLRGRGANVLTF. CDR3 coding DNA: TGTGCCAGCCTTAGGGGCCGTGGGGCCAACGTCCTGACTTTC.

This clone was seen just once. CDR3 coding DNA: TGTGCAAGTCGCTTACCGGGACAGGGATCCACTGAAGCTTTCTTT. It yields the protein CASRLPGQGSTEAFF. The chain recombines TRBV12-2 with TRBJ1-1; TRBD1 is the table's D call, not checked against the DNA. TRBV12-2 counts as a pseudogene. The CDR3 has 15 residues.

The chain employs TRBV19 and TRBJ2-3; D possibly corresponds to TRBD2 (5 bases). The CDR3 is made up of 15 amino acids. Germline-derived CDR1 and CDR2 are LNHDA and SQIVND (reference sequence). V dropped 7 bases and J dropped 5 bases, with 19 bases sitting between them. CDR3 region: CASTPAEGLGDTQYF. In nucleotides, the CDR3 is TGTGCCAGTACCCCGGCAGAAGGACTGGGAGATACGCAGTATTTT.

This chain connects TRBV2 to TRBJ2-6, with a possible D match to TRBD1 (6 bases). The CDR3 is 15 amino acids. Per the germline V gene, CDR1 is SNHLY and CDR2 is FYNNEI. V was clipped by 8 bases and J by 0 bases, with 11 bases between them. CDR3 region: CASETGFSGANVLTF. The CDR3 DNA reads TGTGCCAGCGAGACAGGATTCTCTGGGGCCAACGTCCTGACTTTC.

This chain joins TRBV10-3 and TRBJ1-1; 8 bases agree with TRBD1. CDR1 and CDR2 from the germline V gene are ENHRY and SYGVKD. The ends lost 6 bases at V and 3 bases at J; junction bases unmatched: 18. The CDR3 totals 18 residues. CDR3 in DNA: TGTGCCATCAGGGGGCCAGGGGGCCTATCTGCCGGGGACACTGAAGCTTTCTTT. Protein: CAIRGPGGLSAGDTEAFF.

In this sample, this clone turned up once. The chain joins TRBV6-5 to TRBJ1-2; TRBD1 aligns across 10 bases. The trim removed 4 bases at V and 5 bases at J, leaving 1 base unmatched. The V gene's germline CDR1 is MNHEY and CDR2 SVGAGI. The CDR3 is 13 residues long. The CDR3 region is CASSWDRGYGYTF. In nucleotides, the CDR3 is TGTGCCAGCAGTTGGGACAGGGGATATGGCTACACCTTC.

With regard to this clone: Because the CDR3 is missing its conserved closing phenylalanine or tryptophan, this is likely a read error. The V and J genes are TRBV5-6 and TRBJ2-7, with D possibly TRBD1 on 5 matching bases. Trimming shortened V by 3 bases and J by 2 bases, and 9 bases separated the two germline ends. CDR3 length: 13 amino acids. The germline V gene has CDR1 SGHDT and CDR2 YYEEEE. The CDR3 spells CASSSGIAYEQYL. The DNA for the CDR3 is TGTGCCAGCAGCTCAGGGATCGCCTACGAGCAGTACCTC.

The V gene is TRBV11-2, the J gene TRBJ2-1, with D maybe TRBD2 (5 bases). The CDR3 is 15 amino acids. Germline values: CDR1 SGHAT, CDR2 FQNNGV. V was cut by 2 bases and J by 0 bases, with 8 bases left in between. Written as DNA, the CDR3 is TGTGCCAGCAGCTTAAACGGGAACTCCTACAATGAGCAGTTCTTC. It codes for CASSLNGNSYNEQFF.

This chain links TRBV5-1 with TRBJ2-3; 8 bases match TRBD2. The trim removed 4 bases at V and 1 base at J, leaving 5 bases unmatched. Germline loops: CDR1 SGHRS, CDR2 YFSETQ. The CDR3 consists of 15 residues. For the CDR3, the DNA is TGCGCCAGCAGCCCCAGCGGGAGCGGCACAGATACGCAGTATTTT. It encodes CASSPSGSGTDTQYF.

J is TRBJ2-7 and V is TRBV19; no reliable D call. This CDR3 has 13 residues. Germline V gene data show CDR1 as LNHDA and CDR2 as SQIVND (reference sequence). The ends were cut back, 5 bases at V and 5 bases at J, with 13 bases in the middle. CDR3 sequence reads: CASSADRTDEQYF. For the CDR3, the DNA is TGTGCCAGTAGTGCCGATCGTACGGACGAGCAGTACTTC. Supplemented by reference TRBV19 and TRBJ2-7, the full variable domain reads DGGITQSPKYLFRKEGQNVTLSCEQNLNHDAMYWYRQDPGQGLRLIYYSQIVNDFQKGDIAEGYSVSREKKESFPLTVTSAQKNPTAFYLCASSADRTDEQYFGPGTRLTVT.

DNA of the CDR3: TGTGCCAGCAGTTTCTTTACAGCGAACACTGAAGCTTTCTTT. This codes for CASSFFTANTEAFF. The rearrangement uses TRBV28 and TRBJ1-1; unclear D gene. This CDR3 spans 14 amino acids. Germline CDR1 is MDHEN and CDR2 is SYDVKM. V lost 3 bases and J lost 1, with 9 bases in between.

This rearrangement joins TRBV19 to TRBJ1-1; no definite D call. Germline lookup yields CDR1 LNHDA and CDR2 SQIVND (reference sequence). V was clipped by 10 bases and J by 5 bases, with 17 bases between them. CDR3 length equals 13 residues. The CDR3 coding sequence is TGTGCCAAGCCAGGTAAGGGAGGGACTGAAGCTTTCTTT. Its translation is CAKPGKGGTEAFF.

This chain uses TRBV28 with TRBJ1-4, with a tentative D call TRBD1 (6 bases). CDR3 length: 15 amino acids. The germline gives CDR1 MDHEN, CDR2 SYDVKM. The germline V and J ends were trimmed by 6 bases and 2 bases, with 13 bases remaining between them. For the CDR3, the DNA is TGTGCCAGCAGCGTAACAGGGACGACTAATGAAAAACTGTTTTTT. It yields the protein CASSVTGTTNEKLFF.

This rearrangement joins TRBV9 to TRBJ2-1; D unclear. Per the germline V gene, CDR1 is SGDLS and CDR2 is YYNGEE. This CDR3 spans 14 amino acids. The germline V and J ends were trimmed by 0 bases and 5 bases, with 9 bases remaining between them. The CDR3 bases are TGTGCCAGCAGCGTAGCGAGGTCCGACAATGAGCAGTTCTTC. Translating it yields CASSVARSDNEQFF.

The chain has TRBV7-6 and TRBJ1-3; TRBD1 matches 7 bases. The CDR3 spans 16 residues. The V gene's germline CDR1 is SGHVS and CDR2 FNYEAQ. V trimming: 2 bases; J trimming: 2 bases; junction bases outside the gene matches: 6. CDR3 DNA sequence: TGTGCCAGCAGCTTAAGAACAGGGGCGGCTGGAAACACCATATATTTT. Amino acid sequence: CASSLRTGAAGNTIYF.

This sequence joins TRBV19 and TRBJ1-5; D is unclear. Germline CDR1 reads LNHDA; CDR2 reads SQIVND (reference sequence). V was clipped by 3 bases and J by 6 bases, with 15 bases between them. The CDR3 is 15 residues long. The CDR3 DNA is TGTGCCAGTAGTATCACGCTTGAGGGAATTCAGCCCCAGCATTTT. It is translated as CASSITLEGIQPQHF.

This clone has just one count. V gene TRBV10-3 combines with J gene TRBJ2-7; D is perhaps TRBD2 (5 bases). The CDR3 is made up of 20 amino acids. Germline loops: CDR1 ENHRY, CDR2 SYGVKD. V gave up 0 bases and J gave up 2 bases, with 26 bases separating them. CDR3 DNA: TGTGCCATCAGTGAGTCGGCGGGTTCGCGGTCCGGGGTGAGGGCCTACGAGCAGTACTTC. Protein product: CAISESAGSRSGVRAYEQYF.

The CDR3 loop is CASSSGGGANVLTF. CDR3 DNA sequence: TGTGCCAGCTCCAGCGGTGGCGGGGCCAACGTCCTGACTTTC. The chain links TRBV6-1 to TRBJ2-6; perhaps TRBD2 as D (5 bases). The ends were cut back, 8 bases at V and 4 bases at J, with 12 bases in the middle. This CDR3 comprises 14 residues. In germline, CDR1 is MNHNS, CDR2 SASEGT.

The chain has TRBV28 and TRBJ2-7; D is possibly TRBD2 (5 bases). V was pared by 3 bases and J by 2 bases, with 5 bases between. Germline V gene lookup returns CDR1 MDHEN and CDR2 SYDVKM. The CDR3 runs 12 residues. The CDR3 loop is CASSFGAYEQYF. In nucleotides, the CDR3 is TGTGCCAGCAGTTTCGGGGCCTACGAGCAGTACTTC.

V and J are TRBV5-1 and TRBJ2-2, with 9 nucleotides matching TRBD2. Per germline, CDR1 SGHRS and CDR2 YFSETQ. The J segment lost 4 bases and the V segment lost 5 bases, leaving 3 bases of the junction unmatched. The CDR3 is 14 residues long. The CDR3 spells CASRRGGGTGELFF. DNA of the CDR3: TGCGCCAGCAGGCGGGGGGGAGGCACCGGGGAGCTGTTTTTT.

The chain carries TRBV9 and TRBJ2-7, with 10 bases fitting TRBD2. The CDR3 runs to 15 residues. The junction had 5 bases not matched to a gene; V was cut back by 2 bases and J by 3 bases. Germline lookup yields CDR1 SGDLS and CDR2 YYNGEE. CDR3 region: CASSVVAGGNYEQYF. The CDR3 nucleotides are TGTGCCAGCAGCGTCGTAGCGGGAGGAAACTACGAGCAGTACTTC.

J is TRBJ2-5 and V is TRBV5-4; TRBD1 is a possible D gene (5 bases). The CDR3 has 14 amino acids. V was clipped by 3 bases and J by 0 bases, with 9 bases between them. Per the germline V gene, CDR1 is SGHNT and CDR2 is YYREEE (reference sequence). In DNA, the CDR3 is TGTGCCAGCAGCTCACAGGAGTACCAAGAGACCCAGTACTTC. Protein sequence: CASSSQEYQETQYF.

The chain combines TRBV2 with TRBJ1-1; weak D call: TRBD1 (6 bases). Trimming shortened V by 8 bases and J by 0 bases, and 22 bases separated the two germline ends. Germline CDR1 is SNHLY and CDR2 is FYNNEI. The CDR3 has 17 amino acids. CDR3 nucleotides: TGTGCCAGCCTTTTCCTTCCTCCTAGGGGGTTGAACACTGAAGCTTTCTTT. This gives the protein CASLFLPPRGLNTEAFF.

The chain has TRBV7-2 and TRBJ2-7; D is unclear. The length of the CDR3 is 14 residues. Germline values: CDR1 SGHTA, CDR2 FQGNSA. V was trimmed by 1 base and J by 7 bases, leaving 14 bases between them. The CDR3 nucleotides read TGTGCCAGCAGCTTAGTTGCCACCGCGAGGGAGCAGTACTTC. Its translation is CASSLVATAREQYF.

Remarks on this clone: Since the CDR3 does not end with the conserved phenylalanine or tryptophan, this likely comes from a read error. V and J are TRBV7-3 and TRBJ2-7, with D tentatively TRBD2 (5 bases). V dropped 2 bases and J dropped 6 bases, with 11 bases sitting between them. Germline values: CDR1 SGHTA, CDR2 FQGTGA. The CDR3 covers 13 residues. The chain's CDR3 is CASSLSSGGEQYL. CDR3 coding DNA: TGTGCCAGCAGCTTATCGAGTGGAGGCGAGCAGTACCTC.

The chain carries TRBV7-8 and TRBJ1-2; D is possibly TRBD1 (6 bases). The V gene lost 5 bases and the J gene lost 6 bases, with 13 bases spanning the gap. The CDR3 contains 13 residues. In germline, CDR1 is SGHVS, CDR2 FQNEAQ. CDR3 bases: TGTGCCAGCAGCCAAGGGGGAGATAATGGCTACACCTTC. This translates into CASSQGGDNGYTF. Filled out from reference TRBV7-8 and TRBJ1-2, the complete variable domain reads GAGVSQSPRYKVAKRGQDVALRCDPISGHVSLFWYQQALGQGPEFLTYFQNEAQLDKSGLPSDRFFAERPEGSVSTLKIQRTQQEDSAVYLCASSQGGDNGYTFGSGTRLTVV.